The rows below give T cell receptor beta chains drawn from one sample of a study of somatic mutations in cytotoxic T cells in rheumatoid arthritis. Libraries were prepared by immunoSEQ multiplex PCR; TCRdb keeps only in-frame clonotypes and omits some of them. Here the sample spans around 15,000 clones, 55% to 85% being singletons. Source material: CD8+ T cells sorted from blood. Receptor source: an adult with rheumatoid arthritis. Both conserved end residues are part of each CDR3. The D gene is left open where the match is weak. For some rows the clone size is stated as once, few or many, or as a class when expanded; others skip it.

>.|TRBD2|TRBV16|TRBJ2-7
TGTGCCAGCGGGGCTAGCGGGGCCTACGAGCAGTACTTC
CASGASGAYEQYF
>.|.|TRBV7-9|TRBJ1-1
TGTGCCAGCAGCTTAGGAAGGATTGGGGCTTTCTTT
CASSLGRIGAFF
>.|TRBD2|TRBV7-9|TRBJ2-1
TGTGCCAGCGCCACTCTAGCGGGGGGTGGAAATGAGCAGTTCTTC
CASATLAGGGNEQFF
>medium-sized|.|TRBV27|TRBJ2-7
TGTGCCAGCAGTTTAAACGGCCCTGGGGAGCAGTACTTC
CASSLNGPGEQYF
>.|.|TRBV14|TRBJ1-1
TGTGCCAGCAGCCAAGATGTTGGAGGCCCGGACACTGAAGCTTTCTTT
CASSQDVGGPDTEAFF
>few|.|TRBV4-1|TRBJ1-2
TGCGCCAGCAGCCAAGATATGGAACAGCTTCCCAACTATGGCTACACCTTC
CASSQDMEQLPNYGYTF
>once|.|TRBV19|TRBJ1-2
TGTGCCAGTAGTTGGGGGAACTATGGCTACACCTTC
CASSWGNYGYTF
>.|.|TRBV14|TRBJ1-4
TGTGCCAGCAGCCAAGATCTTGCCTACTACACAACTAATGAAAAACTGTTTTTT
CASSQDLAYYTTNEKLFF
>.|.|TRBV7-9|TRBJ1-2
TGTGCCAGCAGCTTAGTTGGAGGGTTCAACTATGGCTACACCTTC
CASSLVGGFNYGYTF
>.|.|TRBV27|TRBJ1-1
TGTGCCAGCAGTTTAGGCCAGAACACTGAAGCTTTCTTT
CASSLGQNTEAFF
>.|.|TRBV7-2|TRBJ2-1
TGTGCCAGCAGCTTCGGACCTTCCTACAATGAGCAGTTCTTC
CASSFGPSYNEQFF
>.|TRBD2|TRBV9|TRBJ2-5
TGTGCCAGCAGTGCGACTAGCGGGCCTCAAGAGACCCAGTACTTC
CASSATSGPQETQYF
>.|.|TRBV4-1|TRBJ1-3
TGCGCCAGCAGCCAGATTAGTTCTGGAAACACCATATATTTT
CASSQISSGNTIYF
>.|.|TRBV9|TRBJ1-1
TGTGCCAGCAGCCTAACCGGGGGTGAAGCTTTCTTT
CASSLTGGEAFF
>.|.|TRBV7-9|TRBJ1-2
TGTGCCAGCAGCTCCGTATACGTCGACTCCTATGGCTACACCTTC
CASSSVYVDSYGYTF
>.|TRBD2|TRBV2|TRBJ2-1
TGTGCCAGCAGTGCCGGGACTAGCTACTACAATGAGCAGTTCTTC
CASSAGTSYYNEQFF
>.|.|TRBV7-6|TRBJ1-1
TGTGCCAGCAGCATTTCAAGGGCCCAGAACACTGAAGCTTTCTTT
CASSISRAQNTEAFF
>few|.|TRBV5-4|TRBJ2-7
TGTGCCAGCAGGTCGGGGGGCGGCCCCTACGAGCAGTACTTC
CASRSGGGPYEQYF
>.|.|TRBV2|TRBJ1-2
TGTGCCAGCAGGGGTTATGGCTACACCTTC
CASRGYGYTF
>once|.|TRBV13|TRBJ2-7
TGTGCCAGCGGCGCGGGGGCAACCTACGAGCAGTACTTC
CASGAGATYEQYF
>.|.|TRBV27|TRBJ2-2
TGTGCCAGCAGTTTATCGGGCCAGGGGTACACCGGGGAGCTGTTTTTT
CASSLSGQGYTGELFF
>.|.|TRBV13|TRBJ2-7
TGTGCCAGCAGCGCCCCAGGGGTACCCTACGAGCAGTACTTC
CASSAPGVPYEQYF
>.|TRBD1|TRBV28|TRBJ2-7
TGTGCCAGCAGTTTATCGGACAGGTCCTACGAGCAGTACTTC
CASSLSDRSYEQYF
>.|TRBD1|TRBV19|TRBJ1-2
TGTGCCAGTAGTATCCCCCAATACGGGACAGCTTATGGCTACACCTTC
CASSIPQYGTAYGYTF
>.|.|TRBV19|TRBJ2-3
TGTGCCAGTAGTATAGTGGCGGGCGGCACAGATACGCAGTATTTT
CASSIVAGGTDTQYF
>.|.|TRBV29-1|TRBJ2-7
TGCAGCGTTGAAACTGAGCCCTACGAGCAGTACTTC
CSVETEPYEQYF
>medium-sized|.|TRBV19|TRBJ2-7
TGTGCCAGTAGTATCGCAGCCTCTTACGAGCAGTACTTC
CASSIAASYEQYF
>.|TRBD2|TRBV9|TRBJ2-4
TGTGCCAGCAGCGTAGGGGACGCGGGGGGTAACATTCAGTACTTC
CASSVGDAGGNIQYF
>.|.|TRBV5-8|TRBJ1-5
TGTGCCAGACCCGTGCGAGGGGCAGGCCAGCCCCAGCATTTT
CARPVRGAGQPQHF
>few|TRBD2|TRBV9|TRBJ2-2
TGTGCCAGCAGCGTAGGGGGACTAGCGAACGGGGAGCTGTTTTTT
CASSVGGLANGELFF
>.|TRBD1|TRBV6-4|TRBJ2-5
TGTGCCAGCAGCCTAGGACAGGGGGTGCGAGAGACCCAGTACTTC
CASSLGQGVRETQYF
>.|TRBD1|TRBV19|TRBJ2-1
TGTGCCAGTAGTATTAGTGGACAGGGGGCGACTGAGCAGTTCTTC
CASSISGQGATEQFF
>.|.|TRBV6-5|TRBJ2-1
TGTGCCAGCAGCCTCAGTGGGATACGGTCGGTGCAGTTCTTC
CASSLSGIRSVQFF
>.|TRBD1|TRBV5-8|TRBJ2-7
TGTGCCAGCAGCTTCCTTGGACAGGGTATCGACGAGCAGTACTTC
CASSFLGQGIDEQYF
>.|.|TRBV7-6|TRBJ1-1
TGTGCCAGCAGCTTCGGGGGAGGGACTGAAGCTTTCTTT
CASSFGGGTEAFF
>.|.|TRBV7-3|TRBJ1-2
TGTGCCAGCAGCCCGGACGGGAACTATGGCTACACCTTC
CASSPDGNYGYTF
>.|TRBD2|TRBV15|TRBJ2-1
TGTGCCACCAGCAGAGATCCGAGCGGGAGGTACAATGAGCAGTTCTTC
CATSRDPSGRYNEQFF
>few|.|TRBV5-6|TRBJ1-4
TGTGCCAGCAGCTTGGTGCAGGGGAGTGCAACTAATGAAAAACTGTTTTTT
CASSLVQGSATNEKLFF
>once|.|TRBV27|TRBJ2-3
TGTGCCAGCAGTTGGAGCAACACAGATACGCAGTATTTT
CASSWSNTDTQYF
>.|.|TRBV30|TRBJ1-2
TGTGCCTGGAGTCCAGGGACCGGGGATGGCTACACCTTC
CAWSPGTGDGYTF
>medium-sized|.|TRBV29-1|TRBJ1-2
TGCAGCGTCGATGGCAGGTCCGGGGGGGGCTACACCTTC
CSVDGRSGGGYTF
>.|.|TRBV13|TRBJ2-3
TGTGCCAGCAGCGATGGGAAGGGGCGGGATACGCAGTATTTT
CASSDGKGRDTQYF
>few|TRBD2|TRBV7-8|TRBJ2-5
TGTGCCAGCAGCTCCGGGAGGGGGAATCAGTACTTC
CASSSGRGNQYF
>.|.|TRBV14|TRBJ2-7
TGTGCCAGCAGCTGGGAGGTCGGCGAGCAGTACTTC
CASSWEVGEQYF
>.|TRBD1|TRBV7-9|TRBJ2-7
TGTGCCAGCAGCCAGGGGGCCCTCTCCTACGAGCAGTACTTC
CASSQGALSYEQYF
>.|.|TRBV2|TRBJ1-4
TGTGCCAGCAGTGACGGGCAGATTATGGAAAAACTGTTTTTT
CASSDGQIMEKLFF
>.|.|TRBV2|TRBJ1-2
TGTGCCAGCAGTGAAAGGGGGTCTGACTATGGCTACACCTTC
CASSERGSDYGYTF
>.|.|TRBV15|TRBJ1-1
TGTGCCACCAGCAAGCCGGGGGAAACTGAAGCTTTCTTT
CATSKPGETEAFF
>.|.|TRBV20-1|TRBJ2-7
TGCAGTGCTCCAGACAGTTACGAGCAGTACTTC
CSAPDSYEQYF
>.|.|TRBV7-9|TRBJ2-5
TGTGCCAGCAGCTTAGAGGTTCTCGGACTCACTCTACGGGAGACCCAGTACTTC
CASSLEVLGLTLRETQYF
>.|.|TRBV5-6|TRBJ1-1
TGTGCCAGCAGCCCCACCCTGAACACTGAAGCTTTCTTT
CASSPTLNTEAFF
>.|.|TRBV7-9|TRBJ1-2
TGTGCCAGCAGCTTGTCGCGCAAAGGGGGAACAGATGGCTACACCTTC
CASSLSRKGGTDGYTF
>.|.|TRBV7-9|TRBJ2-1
TGTGCCAGCAGCTTAGTGTACCAGAATGAGCAGTTCTTC
CASSLVYQNEQFF
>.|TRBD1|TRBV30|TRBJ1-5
TGTGCCTGGAGTGCGGGACAGGGATATCAGCCCCAGCATTTT
CAWSAGQGYQPQHF
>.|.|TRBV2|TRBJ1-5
TGTGCCAGCAGTGGACAGAATCAGCCCCAGCATTTT
CASSGQNQPQHF